This TCR beta chain was captured in a study of blood T cell repertoires in COVID-19. For the study at large: T cells, B-cell-depleted T cells, or PBMCs provided the cDNA or gDNA that served as material.

As handled by the study authors: How many nucleated cells were present was estimated from reference gene primer amplification. Clones were read by immunoSEQ multiplex PCR, and TCRdb kept only the in-frame ones, dropping some. For V, J and clone size, that table is used; D and trimming come from the DNA. The sample has more than 20,000 clones, 85% to 90% seen once. Germline V gene lookup returns CDR1 MNHEY and CDR2 SVGEGT. The trim removed 0 bases at V and 4 bases at J, leaving 6 bases unmatched. The CDR3 covers 16 residues. The material sequenced was peripheral blood. The chain uses TRBV6-2 or TRBV6-3 and TRBJ2-1; 7 nucleotides match TRBD1. The sequence came from a human donor in a cohort sampled during active COVID-19. The CDR3 loop is CASSYSRDSLYNEQFF. CDR3 DNA: TGTGCCAGCAGTTACTCAAGGGACAGTTTATACAATGAGCAGTTCTTC.